Here is one TCR beta chain with its context. This specimen comes from a study of T cell changes during pregnancy in multiple sclerosis. Assay: immunoSEQ multiplex PCR; the TCRdb copy retains only in-frame clones and omits some. In the table there are around 63,000 clones, 92% of which are singletons. The CDR3 spans 15 residues. After removal of 7 bases from V and 5 bases from J, the junction contained 12 bases not matched to a gene. Germline V CDR1 and CDR2: MDHEN, SYDVKM. This chain uses TRBV28 with TRBJ2-5; TRBD2 aligns across 8 bases. The source material was peripheral blood, sampled after pregnancy. This receptor was taken from a female donor with multiple sclerosis, enrolled in a pregnancy study. The chain's CDR3 is CASTGGGALGETQYF. The CDR3 DNA is TGTGCCAGCACGGGAGGGGGGGCCCTAGGGGAGACCCAGTACTTC. Using reference TRBV28 and TRBJ2-5 for the parts outside the CDR3, the full variable domain is DVKVTQSSRYLVKRTGEKVFLECVQDMDHENMFWYRQDPGLGLRLIYFSYDVKMKEKGDIPEGYSVSREKKERFSLILESASTNQTSMYLCASTGGGALGETQYFGPGTRLLVL.